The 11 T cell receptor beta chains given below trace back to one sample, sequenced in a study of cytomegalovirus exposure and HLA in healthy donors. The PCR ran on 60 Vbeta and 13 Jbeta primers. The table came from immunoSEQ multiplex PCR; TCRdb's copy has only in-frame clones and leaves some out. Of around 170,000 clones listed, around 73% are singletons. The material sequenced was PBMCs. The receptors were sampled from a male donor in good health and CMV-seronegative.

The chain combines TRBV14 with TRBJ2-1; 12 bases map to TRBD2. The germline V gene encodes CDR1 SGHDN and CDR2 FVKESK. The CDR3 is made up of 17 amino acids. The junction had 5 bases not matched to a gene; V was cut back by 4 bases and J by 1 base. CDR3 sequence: CASSLGLAGLSYNEQFF. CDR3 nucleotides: TGTGCCAGCAGCCTCGGACTAGCGGGGTTGTCCTACAATGAGCAGTTCTTC.

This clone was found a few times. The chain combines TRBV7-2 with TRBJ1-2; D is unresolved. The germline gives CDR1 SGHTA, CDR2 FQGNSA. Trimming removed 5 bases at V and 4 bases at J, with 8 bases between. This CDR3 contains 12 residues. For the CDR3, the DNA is TGTGCCAGCAGCGGAGCCGGCTATGGCTACACCTTC. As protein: CASSGAGYGYTF.

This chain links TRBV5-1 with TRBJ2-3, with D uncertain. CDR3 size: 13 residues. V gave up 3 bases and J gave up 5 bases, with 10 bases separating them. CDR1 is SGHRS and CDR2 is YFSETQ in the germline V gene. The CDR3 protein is CASSSIPGDTQYF. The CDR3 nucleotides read TGCGCCAGCAGCTCCATACCCGGAGATACGCAGTATTTT.

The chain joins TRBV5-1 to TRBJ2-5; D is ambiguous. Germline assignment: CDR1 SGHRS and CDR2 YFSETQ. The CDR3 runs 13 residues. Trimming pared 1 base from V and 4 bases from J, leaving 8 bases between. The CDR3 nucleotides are TGCGCCAGCAGCTTGAGACTGGGAGAGACCCAGTACTTC. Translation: CASSLRLGETQYF.

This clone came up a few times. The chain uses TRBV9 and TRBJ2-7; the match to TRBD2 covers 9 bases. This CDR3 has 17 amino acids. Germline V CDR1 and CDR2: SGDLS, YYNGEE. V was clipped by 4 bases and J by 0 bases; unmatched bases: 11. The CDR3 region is CASSLSAGGPGSYEQYF. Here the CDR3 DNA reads TGTGCCAGCAGCCTCTCGGCGGGAGGGCCTGGCTCCTACGAGCAGTACTTC.

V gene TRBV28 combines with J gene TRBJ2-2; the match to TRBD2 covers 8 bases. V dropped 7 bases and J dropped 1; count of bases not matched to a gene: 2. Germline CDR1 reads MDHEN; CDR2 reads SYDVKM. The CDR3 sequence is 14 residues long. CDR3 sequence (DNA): TGTGCCAGCATTGCGGGAGGGAACACCGGGGAGCTGTTTTTT. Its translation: CASIAGGNTGELFF.

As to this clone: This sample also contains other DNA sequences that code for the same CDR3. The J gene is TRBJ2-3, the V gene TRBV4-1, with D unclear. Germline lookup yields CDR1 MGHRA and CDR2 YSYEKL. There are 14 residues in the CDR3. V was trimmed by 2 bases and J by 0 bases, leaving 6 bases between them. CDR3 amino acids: CASSQSLSTDTQYF. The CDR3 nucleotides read TGCGCCAGCAGCCAATCCCTTAGCACAGATACGCAGTATTTT.

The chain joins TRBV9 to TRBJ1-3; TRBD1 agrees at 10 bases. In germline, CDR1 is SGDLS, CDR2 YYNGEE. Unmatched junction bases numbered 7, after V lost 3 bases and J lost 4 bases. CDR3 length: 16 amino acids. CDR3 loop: CASSDGQGVGGNTIYF. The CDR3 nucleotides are TGTGCCAGCAGCGACGGACAGGGGGTGGGAGGAAACACCATATATTTT.

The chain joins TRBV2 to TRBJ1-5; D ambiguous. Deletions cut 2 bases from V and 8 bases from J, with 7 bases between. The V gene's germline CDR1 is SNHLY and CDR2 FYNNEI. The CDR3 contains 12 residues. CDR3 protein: CASSERREPQHF. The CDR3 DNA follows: TGTGCCAGCAGTGAAAGAAGAGAGCCCCAGCATTTT.

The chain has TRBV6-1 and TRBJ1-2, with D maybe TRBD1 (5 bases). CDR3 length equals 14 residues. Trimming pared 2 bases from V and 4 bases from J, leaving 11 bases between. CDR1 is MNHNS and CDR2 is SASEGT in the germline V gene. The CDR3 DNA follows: TGTGCCAGCAGTGAAAGTCCGGGGGGCTATGGCTACACCTTC. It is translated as CASSESPGGYGYTF.

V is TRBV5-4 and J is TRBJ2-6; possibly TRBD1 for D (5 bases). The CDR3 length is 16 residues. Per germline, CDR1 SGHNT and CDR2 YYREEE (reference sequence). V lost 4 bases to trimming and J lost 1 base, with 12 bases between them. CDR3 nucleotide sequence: TGTGCCAGCAGCAACGACGCAGGGTCTGGGGCCAACGTCCTGACTTTC. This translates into CASSNDAGSGANVLTF. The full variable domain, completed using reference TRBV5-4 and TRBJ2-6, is ETGVTQSPTHLIKTRGQQVTLRCSSQSGHNTVSWYQQALGQGPQFIFQYYREEENGRGNFPPRFSGLQFPNYSSELNVNALELDDSALYLCASSNDAGSGANVLTFGAGSRLTVL.